These T cell receptor beta chains were read from a single sample in a study of cytomegalovirus exposure and HLA in healthy donors. TCRdb's copy holds only in-frame clones and misses some; the assay was immunoSEQ multiplex PCR. The sample has 120,000 or so clones, around nine tenths seen once. Source material: PBMCs. The receptor source for this set is a young woman in good health and CMV-seronegative. Each CDR3 is given without its conserved first and last residue.

j_gene: TRBJ1-2; v_gene: TRBV11-2; CDR3aa: ASSLGQGGLTI
j_gene: TRBJ2-3; v_gene: TRBV19; CDR3aa: ASSIGQTRSSGHNTQY
j_gene: TRBJ2-3; v_gene: TRBV11-2; CDR3aa: ASSQSLAGVGTDTQY
j_gene: TRBJ1-1; v_gene: TRBV5-4; CDR3aa: ASSLQTRNTEAF
j_gene: TRBJ1-1; v_gene: TRBV29-1; CDR3aa: SARDRQRTEAF
j_gene: TRBJ1-1; v_gene: TRBV30; CDR3aa: AWSVLETENTEAF
j_gene: TRBJ2-2; v_gene: TRBV9; CDR3aa: ASSVGGGDLRTGELF
j_gene: TRBJ2-5; v_gene: TRBV5-1; CDR3aa: ASSPTSGRARETQY
j_gene: TRBJ2-3; v_gene: TRBV4-1; CDR3aa: ASSHRGLAVTDTQY
j_gene: TRBJ2-7; v_gene: TRBV2; CDR3aa: AGQREDEQY
j_gene: TRBJ1-2; v_gene: TRBV5-4; CDR3aa: ASSLVKGGEGYT
j_gene: TRBJ1-2; v_gene: TRBV19; CDR3aa: ASTLGQGPYGYT
j_gene: TRBJ2-3; v_gene: TRBV5-1; CDR3aa: ASSLEAGADTQY
j_gene: TRBJ2-3; v_gene: TRBV20-1; CDR3aa: SASQMYTQY
j_gene: TRBJ1-5; v_gene: TRBV18; CDR3aa: ASSPQPGQGNYSNQPQH
j_gene: TRBJ2-7; v_gene: TRBV30; CDR3aa: ATRTSGYEQY
j_gene: TRBJ1-2; v_gene: TRBV7-9; CDR3aa: ASSGGRATGYT
j_gene: TRBJ1-5; v_gene: TRBV7-3; CDR3aa: ASSLRRRGLQPQH
j_gene: TRBJ1-5; v_gene: TRBV20-1; CDR3aa: SATDRIQH
j_gene: TRBJ1-4; v_gene: TRBV15; CDR3aa: ATSRAELRPGEKLF
j_gene: TRBJ2-7; v_gene: TRBV27; CDR3aa: ASTSDRDYEQY
j_gene: TRBJ2-3; v_gene: TRBV4-2; CDR3aa: ASSQSSSESTDTQY
j_gene: TRBJ2-2; v_gene: TRBV10-1; CDR3aa: ASSGVERGLNTGELF
j_gene: TRBJ2-5; v_gene: TRBV5-1; CDR3aa: ASRLTGQQETQY
j_gene: TRBJ1-5; v_gene: TRBV28; CDR3aa: ASRPGGLNQPQH
j_gene: TRBJ1-1; v_gene: TRBV5-1; CDR3aa: ATRPGQTNTEAF
j_gene: TRBJ1-4; v_gene: TRBV28; CDR3aa: ASISGGGSEKLF
j_gene: TRBJ2-7; v_gene: TRBV7-2; CDR3aa: ASSLAWGGVNEQY
j_gene: TRBJ1-2; v_gene: TRBV7-9; CDR3aa: ASSLSAANYGYT
j_gene: TRBJ1-2; v_gene: TRBV10-2; CDR3aa: ASSPDRGRSYGYT
j_gene: TRBJ1-3; v_gene: TRBV9; CDR3aa: ASSVELSGDKGNTIY
j_gene: TRBJ2-3; v_gene: TRBV2; CDR3aa: ASSGRATDTQY
j_gene: TRBJ2-7; v_gene: TRBV5-1; CDR3aa: ASSLGARGREQY
j_gene: TRBJ1-5; v_gene: TRBV28; CDR3aa: ASSLRVDRSQGNQPQH
j_gene: TRBJ2-3; v_gene: TRBV5-1; CDR3aa: ASSLEVRGRVTDTQY
j_gene: TRBJ2-7; v_gene: TRBV19; CDR3aa: ASLGDRAYEQY
j_gene: TRBJ1-1; v_gene: TRBV2; CDR3aa: ASSDYVGRTEAF
j_gene: TRBJ2-1; v_gene: TRBV28; CDR3aa: ASTPEGAVSYNEQF
j_gene: TRBJ1-4; v_gene: TRBV5-1; CDR3aa: ASRTLRGEKLF